This record concerns one T cell receptor beta chain sequence. What it recognizes is unknown. This sample is drawn from a study of cytomegalovirus exposure and HLA in healthy donors. Whole-study context: HLA-typed donors contributed around 85 million unique TCRs, which were held in an early data release. Points from the study as a whole: Cytomegalovirus-associated status was assigned to 150 or so TCR beta chains.

This PCR relied on a set of 60 Vbeta primers and 13 Jbeta primers. TCRdb's copy holds only in-frame clones and misses some; the assay was immunoSEQ multiplex PCR. The sample holds 100,000 to 150,000 clones, 75% to 90% seen once. Germline V CDR1 and CDR2: SGHDN, FVKESK. The V and J ends lost 1 base and 7 bases respectively, with 10 bases between them. This CDR3 is 13 amino acids long. This receptor was obtained from a man between 40 and 49 years old in good health and CMV-seronegative. Sequencing was carried out using PBMCs. The chain links TRBV14 to TRBJ2-5; D might be TRBD1 (6 bases). CDR3 protein: CASSQVGAWTQYF. The CDR3 bases are TGTGCCAGCAGCCAAGTGGGGGCTTGGACCCAGTACTTC.